This T cell receptor beta chain was retrieved from a study of shared clonotypes between healthy human individuals. The genomic DNA of each subset was split evenly across several immunoSEQ plates. Produced via immunoSEQ multiplex PCR; TCRdb's table is partial and in-frame only. The profile shows approximately 340,000 clones, less than 75% of them singletons. V lost 1 base, J lost 3 bases, and 1 base stayed unmatched. The CDR3 loop spans 15 amino acids. The germline gives CDR1 MNHNS, CDR2 SASEGT. The rearrangement uses TRBV6-1 and TRBJ2-2; 8 nucleotides agree with TRBD1. Sample: memory CD4+ T cells sorted from blood. Subset here: CD45RA-negative fraction. The sequence came from a man between 25 and 39 years old in good health. CDR3 nucleotides: TGTGCCAGCAGTGAAGGGACAGGGTACACCGGGGAGCTGTTTTTT. Its translation: CASSEGTGYTGELFF.